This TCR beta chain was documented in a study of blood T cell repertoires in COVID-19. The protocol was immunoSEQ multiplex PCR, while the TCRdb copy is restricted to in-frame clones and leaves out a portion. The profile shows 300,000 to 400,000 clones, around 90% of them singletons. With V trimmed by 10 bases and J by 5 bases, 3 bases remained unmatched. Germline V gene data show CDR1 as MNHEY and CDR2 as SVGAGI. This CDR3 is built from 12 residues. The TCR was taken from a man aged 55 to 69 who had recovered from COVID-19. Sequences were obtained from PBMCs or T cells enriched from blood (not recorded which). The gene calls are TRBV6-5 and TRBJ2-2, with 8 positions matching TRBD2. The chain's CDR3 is CATAGETGELFF. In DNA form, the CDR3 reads TGTGCCACAGCGGGAGAAACCGGGGAGCTGTTTTTT.